This T cell receptor (beta chain) was recovered during a study of T cells in Graves' hyperthyroidism and ophthalmopathy. The TCR beta CDR3 regions underwent amplification using RNA transcripts as the source. First-round RT-PCR of the TCR CDR3 relied on the HTBI primer set. From the multiplex PCR reads, TCRdb called clonotypes with MiXCR, one entry per CDR3 protein. The sample records 700,000 to 850,000 distinct CDR3 sequences, 35% being singletons. Regarding this clonotype: The antigen remains undetermined.

The CDR3 is 15 amino acids. Per germline, CDR1 SGHRS and CDR2 YFSETQ. The study, taken as a whole, reports: Stable hyperthyroidism was told apart from ophthalmopathy by a model built on 13 V-J features. Researchers found most expanded thyroid clonotypes above 0.001 in blood as well.

Patients aged 18 to 65 had newly diagnosed hyperthyroidism lasting under 2 months. This chain links TRBV5-1 with TRBJ2-7; D possibly uses TRBD1 or TRBD2 (5 bases each). The J call may be in error: the DNA end matches TRBJ2-1 better. This sequence originates from a middle-aged woman with Graves' hyperthyroidism. The sequencing input was blood. CDR3 nucleotide sequence: TGCGCCAGCAGCTTGGCCGGGACCCAGTCCAATGAGCAGTTCTTC. Protein product: CASSLAGTQSNEQFF.